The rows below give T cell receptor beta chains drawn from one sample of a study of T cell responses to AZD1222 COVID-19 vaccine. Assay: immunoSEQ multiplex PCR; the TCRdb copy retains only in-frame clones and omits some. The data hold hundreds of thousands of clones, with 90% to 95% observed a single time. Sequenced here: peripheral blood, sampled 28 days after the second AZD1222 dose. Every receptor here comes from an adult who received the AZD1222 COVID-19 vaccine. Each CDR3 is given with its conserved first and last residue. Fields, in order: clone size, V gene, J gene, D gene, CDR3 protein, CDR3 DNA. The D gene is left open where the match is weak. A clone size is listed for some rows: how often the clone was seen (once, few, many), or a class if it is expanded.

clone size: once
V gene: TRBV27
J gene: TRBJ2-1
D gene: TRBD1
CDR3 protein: CASSLSTGIASSYNEQFF
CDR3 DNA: TGTGCCAGCAGTTTATCGACAGGGATAGCGAGCTCCTACAATGAGCAGTTCTTC

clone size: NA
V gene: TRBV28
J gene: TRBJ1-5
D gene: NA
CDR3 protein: CASRRGNQPQHF
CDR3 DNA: TGTGCCAGCCGTAGGGGCAATCAGCCCCAGCATTTT

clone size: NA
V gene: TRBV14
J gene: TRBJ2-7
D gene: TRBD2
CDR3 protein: CASSQGTSGIAYEQYF
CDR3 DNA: TGTGCCAGCAGCCAGGGGACTAGCGGGATAGCCTACGAGCAGTACTTC

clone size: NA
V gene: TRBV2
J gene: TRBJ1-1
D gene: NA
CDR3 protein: CASSVGWEAFF
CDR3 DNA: TGTGCCAGCAGTGTAGGATGGGAAGCTTTCTTT

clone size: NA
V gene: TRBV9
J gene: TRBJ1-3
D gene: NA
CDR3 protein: CASSVGVSGNTIYF
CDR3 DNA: TGTGCCAGCAGCGTAGGGGTATCTGGAAACACCATATATTTT

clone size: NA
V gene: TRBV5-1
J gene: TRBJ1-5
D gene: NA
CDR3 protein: CASSLSRAVFNQPQHF
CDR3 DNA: TGCGCCAGCAGCTTGAGCCGGGCGGTTTTCAATCAGCCCCAGCATTTT

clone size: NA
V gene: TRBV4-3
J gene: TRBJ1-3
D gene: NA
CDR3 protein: CASSQDGGLGNTIYF
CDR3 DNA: TGCGCCAGCAGCCAGGATGGGGGGCTTGGAAACACCATATATTTT

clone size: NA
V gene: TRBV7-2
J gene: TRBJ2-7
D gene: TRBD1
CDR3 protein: CASSLARRQGGEQYF
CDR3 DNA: TGTGCCAGCAGCTTAGCAAGGCGACAGGGGGGCGAGCAGTACTTC

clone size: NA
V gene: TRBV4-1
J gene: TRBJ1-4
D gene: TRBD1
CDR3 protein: CASSQDGWTGEKLFF
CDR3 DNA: TGCGCCAGCAGCCAAGACGGGTGGACAGGTGAAAAACTGTTTTTT

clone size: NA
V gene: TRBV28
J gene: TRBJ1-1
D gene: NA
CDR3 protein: CASSPPGAGNTEAFF
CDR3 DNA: TGTGCCAGCAGCCCCCCCGGGGCAGGAAACACTGAAGCTTTCTTT

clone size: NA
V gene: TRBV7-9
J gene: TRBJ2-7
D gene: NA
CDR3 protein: CASSLGPQVSYEQYF
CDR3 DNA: TGTGCCAGCAGCTTAGGACCCCAGGTCTCCTACGAGCAGTACTTC

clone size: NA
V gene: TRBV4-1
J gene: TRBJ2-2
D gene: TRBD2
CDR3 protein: CASSQGGLAGGTNTGELFF
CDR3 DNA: TGCGCCAGCAGCCAAGGCGGACTAGCGGGGGGCACGAACACCGGGGAGCTGTTTTTT

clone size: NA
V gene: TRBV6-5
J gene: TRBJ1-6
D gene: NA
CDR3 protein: CASSYGHTNSPLHF
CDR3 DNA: TGTGCCAGCAGTTACGGACATACCAATTCACCCCTCCACTTT